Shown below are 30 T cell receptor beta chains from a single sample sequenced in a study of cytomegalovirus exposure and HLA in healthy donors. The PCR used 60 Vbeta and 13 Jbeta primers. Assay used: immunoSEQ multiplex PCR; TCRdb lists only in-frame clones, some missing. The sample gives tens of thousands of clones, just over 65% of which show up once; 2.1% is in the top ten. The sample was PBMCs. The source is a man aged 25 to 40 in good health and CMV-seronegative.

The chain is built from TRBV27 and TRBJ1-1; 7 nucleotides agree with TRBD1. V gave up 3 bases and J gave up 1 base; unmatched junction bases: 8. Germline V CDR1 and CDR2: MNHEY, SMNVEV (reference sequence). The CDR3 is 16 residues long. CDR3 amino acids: CASSFTTGTANTEAFF. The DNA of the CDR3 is TGTGCCAGCAGTTTCACTACCGGGACAGCGAACACTGAAGCTTTCTTT.

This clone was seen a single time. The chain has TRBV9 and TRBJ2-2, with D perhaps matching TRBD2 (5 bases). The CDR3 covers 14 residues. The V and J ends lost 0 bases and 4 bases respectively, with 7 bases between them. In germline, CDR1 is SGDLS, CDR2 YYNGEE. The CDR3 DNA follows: TGTGCCAGCAGCGTAGGTGGGAGCACCGGGGAGCTGTTTTTT. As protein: CASSVGGSTGELFF.

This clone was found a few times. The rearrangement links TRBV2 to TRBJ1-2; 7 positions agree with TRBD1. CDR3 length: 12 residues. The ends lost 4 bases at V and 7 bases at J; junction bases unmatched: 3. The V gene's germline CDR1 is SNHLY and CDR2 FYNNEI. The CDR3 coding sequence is TGTGCCAGCAGTGGGACAGGTTTTGGCTACACCTTC. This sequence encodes CASSGTGFGYTF.

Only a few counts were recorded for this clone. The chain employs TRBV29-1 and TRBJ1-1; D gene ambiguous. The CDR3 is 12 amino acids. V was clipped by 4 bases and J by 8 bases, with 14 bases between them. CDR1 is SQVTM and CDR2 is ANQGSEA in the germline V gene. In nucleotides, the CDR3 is TGCAGCGTTGCACGCGCGGGCCCCGAAGCTTTCTTT. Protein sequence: CSVARAGPEAFF.

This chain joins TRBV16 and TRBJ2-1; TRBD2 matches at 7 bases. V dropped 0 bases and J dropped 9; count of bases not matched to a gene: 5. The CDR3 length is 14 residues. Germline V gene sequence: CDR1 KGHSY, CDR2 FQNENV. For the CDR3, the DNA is TGTGCCAGCAGCCAATCTCTAGGGGAGGGTGAGCAGTTCTTC. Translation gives CASSQSLGEGEQFF.

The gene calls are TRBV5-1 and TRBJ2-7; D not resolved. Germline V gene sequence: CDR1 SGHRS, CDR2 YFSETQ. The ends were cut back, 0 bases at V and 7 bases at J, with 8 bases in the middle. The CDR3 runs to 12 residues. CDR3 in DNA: TGCGCCAGCAGCTTGGACTATTATGAGCAGTACTTC. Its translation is CASSLDYYEQYF.

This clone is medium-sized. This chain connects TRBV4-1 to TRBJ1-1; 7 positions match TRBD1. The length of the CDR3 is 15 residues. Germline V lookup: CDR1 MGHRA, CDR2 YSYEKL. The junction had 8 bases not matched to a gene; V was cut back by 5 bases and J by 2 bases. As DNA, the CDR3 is TGCGCCAGCAGCTTTACAGGGGTCGCCAACACTGAAGCTTTCTTT. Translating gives CASSFTGVANTEAFF.

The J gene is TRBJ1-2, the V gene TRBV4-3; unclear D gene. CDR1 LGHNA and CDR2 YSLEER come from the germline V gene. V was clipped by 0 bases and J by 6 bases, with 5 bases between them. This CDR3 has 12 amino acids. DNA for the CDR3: TGCGCCAGCAGCCAAGAACAGAATGGCTACACCTTC. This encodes CASSQEQNGYTF.

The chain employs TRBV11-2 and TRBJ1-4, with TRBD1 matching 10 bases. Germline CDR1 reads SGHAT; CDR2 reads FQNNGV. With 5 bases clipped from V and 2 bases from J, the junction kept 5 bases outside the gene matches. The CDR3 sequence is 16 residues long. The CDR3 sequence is CASSRDRGFTNEKLFF. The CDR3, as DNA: TGTGCCAGCAGCCGGGACAGGGGTTTCACTAATGAAAAACTGTTTTTT.

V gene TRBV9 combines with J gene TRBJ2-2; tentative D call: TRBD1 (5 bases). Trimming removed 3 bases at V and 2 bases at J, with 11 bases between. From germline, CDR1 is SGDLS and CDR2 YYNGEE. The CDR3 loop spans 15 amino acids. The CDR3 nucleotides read TGTGCCAGCAGCGCCGAGACAGTCAACACCGGGGAGCTGTTTTTT. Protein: CASSAETVNTGELFF.

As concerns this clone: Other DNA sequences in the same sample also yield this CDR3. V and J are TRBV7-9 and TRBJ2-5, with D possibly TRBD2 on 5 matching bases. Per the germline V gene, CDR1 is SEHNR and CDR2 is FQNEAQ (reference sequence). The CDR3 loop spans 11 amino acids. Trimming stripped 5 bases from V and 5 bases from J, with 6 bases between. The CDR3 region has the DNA TGTGCCAGCAGCCCGGGGGAGACCCAGTACTTC. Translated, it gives CASSPGETQYF.

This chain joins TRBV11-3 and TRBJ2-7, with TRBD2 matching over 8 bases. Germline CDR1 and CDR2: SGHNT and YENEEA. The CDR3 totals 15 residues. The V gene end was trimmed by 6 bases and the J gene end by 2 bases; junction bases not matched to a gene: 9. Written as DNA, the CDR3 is TGTGCCAGCAGAACGGGAGGGGGACTTACCTACGAGCAGTACTTC. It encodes CASRTGGGLTYEQYF. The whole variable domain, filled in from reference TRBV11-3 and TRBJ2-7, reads EAGVVQSPRYKIIEKKQPVAFWCNPISGHNTLYWYLQNLGQGPELLIRYENEEAVDDSQLPKDRFSAERLKGVDSTLKIQPAELGDSAVYLCASRTGGGLTYEQYFGPGTRLTVT.

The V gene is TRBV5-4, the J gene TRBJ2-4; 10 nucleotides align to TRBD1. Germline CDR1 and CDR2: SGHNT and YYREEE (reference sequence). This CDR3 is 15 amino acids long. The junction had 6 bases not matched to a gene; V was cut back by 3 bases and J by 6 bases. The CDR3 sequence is CASSSDRDRGNIQYF. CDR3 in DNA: TGTGCCAGCAGCTCCGACCGGGACAGGGGAAACATTCAGTACTTC.

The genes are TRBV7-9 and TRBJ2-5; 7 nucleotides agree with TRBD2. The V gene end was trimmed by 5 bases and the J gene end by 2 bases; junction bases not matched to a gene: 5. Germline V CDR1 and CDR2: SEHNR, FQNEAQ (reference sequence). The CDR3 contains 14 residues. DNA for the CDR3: TGTGCCAGCAGCCACCTCGGGGGGCAAGAGACCCAGTACTTC. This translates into CASSHLGGQETQYF. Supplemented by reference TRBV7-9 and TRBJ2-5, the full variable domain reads DTGVSQNPRHKITKRGQNVTFRCDPISEHNRLYWYRQTLGQGPEFLTYFQNEAQLEKSRLLSDRFSAERPKGSFSTLEIQRTEQGDSAMYLCASSHLGGQETQYFGPGTRLLVL.

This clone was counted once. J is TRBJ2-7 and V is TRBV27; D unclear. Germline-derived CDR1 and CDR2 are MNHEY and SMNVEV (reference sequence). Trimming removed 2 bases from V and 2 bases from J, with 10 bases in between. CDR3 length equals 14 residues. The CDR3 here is CASSLRHQPYEQYF. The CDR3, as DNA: TGTGCCAGCAGTTTAAGACACCAACCCTACGAGCAGTACTTC.

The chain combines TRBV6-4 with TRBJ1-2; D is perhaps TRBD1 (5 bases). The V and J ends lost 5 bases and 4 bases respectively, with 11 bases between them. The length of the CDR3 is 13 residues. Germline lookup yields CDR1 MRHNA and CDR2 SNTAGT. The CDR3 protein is CASSPTGGYGYTF. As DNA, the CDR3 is TGTGCCAGCAGTCCAACAGGTGGCTATGGCTACACCTTC.

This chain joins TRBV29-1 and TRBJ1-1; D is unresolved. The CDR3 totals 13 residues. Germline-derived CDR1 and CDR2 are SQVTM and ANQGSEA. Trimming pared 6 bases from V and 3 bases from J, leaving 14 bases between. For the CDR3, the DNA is TGCAGCGTCAAGCCCTTCACGGACACTGAAGCTTTCTTT. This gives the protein CSVKPFTDTEAFF.

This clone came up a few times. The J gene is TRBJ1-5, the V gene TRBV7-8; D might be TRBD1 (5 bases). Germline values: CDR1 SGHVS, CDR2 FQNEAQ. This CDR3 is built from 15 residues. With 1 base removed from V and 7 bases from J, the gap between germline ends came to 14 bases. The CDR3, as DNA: TGTGCCAGCAGCTTAGTGGGGCAGGGTGTACAGCCCCAGCATTTT. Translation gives CASSLVGQGVQPQHF.

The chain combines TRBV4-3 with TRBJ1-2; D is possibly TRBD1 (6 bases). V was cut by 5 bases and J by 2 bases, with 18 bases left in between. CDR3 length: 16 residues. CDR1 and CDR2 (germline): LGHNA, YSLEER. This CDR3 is CASSGLNRDANYGYTF. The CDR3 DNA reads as TGCGCCAGCAGCGGACTGAACAGGGATGCAAACTATGGCTACACCTTC.

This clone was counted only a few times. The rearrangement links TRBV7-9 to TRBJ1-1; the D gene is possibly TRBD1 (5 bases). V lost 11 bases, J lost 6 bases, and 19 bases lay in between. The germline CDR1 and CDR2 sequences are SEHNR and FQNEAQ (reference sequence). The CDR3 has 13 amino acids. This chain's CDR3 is CAASGGEAAEAFF. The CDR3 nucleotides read TGTGCCGCGTCGGGGGGGGAAGCGGCTGAAGCTTTCTTT.

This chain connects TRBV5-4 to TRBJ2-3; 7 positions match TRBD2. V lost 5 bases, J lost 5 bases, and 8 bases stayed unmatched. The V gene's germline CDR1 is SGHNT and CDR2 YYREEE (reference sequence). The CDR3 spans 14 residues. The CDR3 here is CASRNTGGRDTQYF. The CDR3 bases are TGTGCCAGCAGAAATACGGGGGGTAGAGATACGCAGTATTTT. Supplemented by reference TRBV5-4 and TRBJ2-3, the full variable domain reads ETGVTQSPTHLIKTRGQQVTLRCSSQSGHNTVSWYQQALGQGPQFIFQYYREEENGRGNFPPRFSGLQFPNYSSELNVNALELDDSALYLCASRNTGGRDTQYFGPGTRLTVL.

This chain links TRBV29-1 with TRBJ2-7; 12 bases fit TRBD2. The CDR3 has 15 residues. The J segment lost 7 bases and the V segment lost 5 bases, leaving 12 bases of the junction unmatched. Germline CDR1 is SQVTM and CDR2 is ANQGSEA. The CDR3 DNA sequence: TGCAGCGTTAAACCACCGGGACTAGCGGGTGGGGAGCAGTACTTC. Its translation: CSVKPPGLAGGEQYF.

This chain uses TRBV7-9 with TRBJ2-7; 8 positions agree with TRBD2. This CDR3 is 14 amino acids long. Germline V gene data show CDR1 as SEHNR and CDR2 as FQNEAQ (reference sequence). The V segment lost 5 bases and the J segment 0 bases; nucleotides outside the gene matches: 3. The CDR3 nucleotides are TGTGCCAGCAGCCCTACTAGCGGCTCCTACGAGCAGTACTTC. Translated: CASSPTSGSYEQYF.

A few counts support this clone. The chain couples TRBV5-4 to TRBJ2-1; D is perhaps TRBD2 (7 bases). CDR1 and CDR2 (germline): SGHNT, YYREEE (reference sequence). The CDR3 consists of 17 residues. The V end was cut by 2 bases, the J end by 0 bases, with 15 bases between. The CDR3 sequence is CASSFAGAISSYNEQFF. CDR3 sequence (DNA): TGTGCCAGCAGCTTCGCGGGGGCGATAAGCTCCTACAATGAGCAGTTCTTC.

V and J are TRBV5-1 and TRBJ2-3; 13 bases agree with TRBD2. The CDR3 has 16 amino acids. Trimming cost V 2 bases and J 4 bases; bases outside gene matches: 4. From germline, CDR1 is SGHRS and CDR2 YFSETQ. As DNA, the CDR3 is TGCGCCAGCAGCTTCGGGACTAGCGGGATAGCAGATACGCAGTATTTT. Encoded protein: CASSFGTSGIADTQYF.

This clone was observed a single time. The CDR3 protein is CASSEGRGTDTQYF. The CDR3 nucleotides are TGTGCCAGCAGTGAAGGGAGGGGAACAGATACGCAGTATTTT. This rearrangement joins TRBV25-1 to TRBJ2-3, with 7 bases aligning to TRBD2. CDR3 length: 14 residues. CDR1 is MGHDK, CDR2 SYGVNS, per germline. J gave up 3 bases and V 2 bases, and 2 bases lay outside the gene matches.

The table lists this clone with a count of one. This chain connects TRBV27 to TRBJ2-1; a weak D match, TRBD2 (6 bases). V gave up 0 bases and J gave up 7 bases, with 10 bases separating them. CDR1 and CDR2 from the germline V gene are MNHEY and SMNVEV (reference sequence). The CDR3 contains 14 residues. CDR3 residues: CASSLSRLANEQFF. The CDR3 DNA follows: TGTGCCAGCAGTTTATCGCGGCTAGCGAATGAGCAGTTCTTC.

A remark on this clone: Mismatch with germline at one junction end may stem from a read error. The CDR3 spells CATSRGGRTGF. CDR3 DNA sequence: TGTGCCACCAGCAGAGGTGGTAGGACAGGGTTT. The chain couples TRBV15 to TRBJ1-1; TRBD1 aligns across 8 bases. Germline lookup yields CDR1 LNHNV and CDR2 YYDKDF (reference sequence). The CDR3 consists of 11 residues.

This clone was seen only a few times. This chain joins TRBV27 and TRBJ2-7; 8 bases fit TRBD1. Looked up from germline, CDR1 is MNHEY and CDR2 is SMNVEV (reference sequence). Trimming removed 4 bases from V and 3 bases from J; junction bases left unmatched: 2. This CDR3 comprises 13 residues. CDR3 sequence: CASSSGQGYEQYF. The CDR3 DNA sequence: TGTGCCAGCAGTTCCGGACAGGGCTACGAGCAGTACTTC.

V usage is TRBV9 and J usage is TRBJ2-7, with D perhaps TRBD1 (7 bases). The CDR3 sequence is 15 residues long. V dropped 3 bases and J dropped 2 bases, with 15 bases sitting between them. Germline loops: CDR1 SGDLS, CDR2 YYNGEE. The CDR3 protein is CASSAAGGITYEQYF. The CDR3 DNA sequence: TGTGCCAGCAGCGCGGCAGGGGGGATTACCTACGAGCAGTACTTC.